These T cell receptor beta chains were read from a single sample in a study of T cell responses to AZD1222 COVID-19 vaccine. Produced via immunoSEQ multiplex PCR; TCRdb's table is partial and in-frame only. Here the sample spans more than 150,000 clones, approximately 93% being singletons. The sequences come from peripheral blood, collected 28 days after the second AZD1222 dose. The receptors were sampled from an adult who received the AZD1222 COVID-19 vaccine. Each CDR3 is given with its conserved first and last residue. D genes are given only for firm matches.

j_call d_call v_call cdr3_nt cdr3_aa
TRBJ1-2 . TRBV7-2 TGTGCCAGCAGTCTCGAAATGACTAACTATGGCTACACCTTC CASSLEMTNYGYTF
TRBJ2-5 TRBD1 TRBV18 TGTGCCAGCTCGCCACCCGGGACAGGGAACAGTGAGACCCAGTACTTC CASSPPGTGNSETQYF
TRBJ1-2 TRBD1 TRBV19 TGTGCCAGCCTGGAGACAGGGGGAAACTATGGCTACACCTTC CASLETGGNYGYTF
TRBJ2-3 TRBD2 TRBV20-1 TGCAGTGCTAGTCAGCGGGAGGCTCGGGCAGATACGCAGTATTTT CSASQREARADTQYF
TRBJ2-2 . TRBV29-1 TGCAGCGTTGAAACGGGGCAGGGAAACACCGGGGAGCTGTTTTTT CSVETGQGNTGELFF
TRBJ2-5 TRBD2 TRBV5-4 TGTGCCAGCAGCCCACTAGCGGGGTTCCAAGAGACCCAGTACTTC CASSPLAGFQETQYF
TRBJ1-2 . TRBV3-1/TRBV3-2 TGTGCCAGCAGCCAAGATCTAGCCGGGCCCTCTTTCCACTATGGCTACACCTTC CASSQDLAGPSFHYGYTF
TRBJ1-1 . TRBV28 TGTGCCAGCAGTACCCACAGGGCGGCGGGCACTGAAGCTTTCTTT CASSTHRAAGTEAFF
TRBJ2-7 . TRBV18 TGTGCCAGCTCACCGACAGTGTACGAGCAGTACTTC CASSPTVYEQYF
TRBJ1-6 . TRBV5-4 TGTGCCAGCAGCTTGGCGGGAGCCTATAATTCACCCCTCCACTTT CASSLAGAYNSPLHF
TRBJ1-1 . TRBV5-4 TGTGCCAGCAGCCCCCATGGGGGCGAAGCTTTCTTT CASSPHGGEAFF